This TCR beta chain is from a study of a mutant IDH1 vaccine in newly diagnosed glioma. Study-wide background: Treated patients, averaging about 40 years, were roughly 62% male and roughly 40% female. Most patients had radiochemotherapy with temozolomide before enrollment; others had one alone.

Germline V gene data show CDR1 as MNHEY and CDR2 as SMNVEV (reference sequence). V lost 5 bases and J lost 8; bases outside the gene matches: 7. There are 15 residues in the CDR3. Notes on this clone: What it binds is not known.

The time point was: baseline, week 1 (first vaccination visit). Treatment described: pre-vaccination baseline after standard-of-care therapy. The protocol was immunoSEQ multiplex PCR, while the TCRdb copy is restricted to in-frame clones and leaves out a portion. The sample lists roughly 34,000 clones; over 60% were seen once. Whole-study results and caveats: Among top peripheral T cell clonotypes, changes seemed unrelated to pseudoprogression.

This sample comprised peripheral blood mononuclear cells (PBMCs), obtained from a glioma patient treated with radiotherapy, temozolomide or both. This TCR came from a man over 45 with glioma. Some clones in this sample may be carry-over from other donors' samples. The V gene is TRBV27, the J gene TRBJ2-1; TRBD2 matches 12 bases. The CDR3 bases are TGTGCCAGCAGTCTAGCGGGAGGGCCGAGGTATGAGCAGTTCTTC. Amino acids: CASSLAGGPRYEQFF.